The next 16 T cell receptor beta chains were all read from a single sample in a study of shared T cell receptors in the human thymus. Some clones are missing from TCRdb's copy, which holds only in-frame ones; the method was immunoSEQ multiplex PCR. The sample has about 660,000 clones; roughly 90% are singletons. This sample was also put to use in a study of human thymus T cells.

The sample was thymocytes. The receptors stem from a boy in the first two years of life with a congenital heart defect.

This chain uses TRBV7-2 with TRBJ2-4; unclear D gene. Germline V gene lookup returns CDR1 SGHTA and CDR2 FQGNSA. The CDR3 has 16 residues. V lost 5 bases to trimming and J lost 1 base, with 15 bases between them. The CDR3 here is CASSARSGRAKNIQYF. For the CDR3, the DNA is TGTGCCAGCAGCGCCCGCTCGGGTAGGGCCAAAAACATTCAGTACTTC.

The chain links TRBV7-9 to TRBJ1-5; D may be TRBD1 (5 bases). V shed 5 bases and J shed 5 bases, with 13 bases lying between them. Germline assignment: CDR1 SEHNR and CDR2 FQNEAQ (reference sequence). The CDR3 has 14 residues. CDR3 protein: CASSPGGEDQPQHF. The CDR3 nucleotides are TGTGCCAGCAGCCCGGGGGGGGAGGATCAGCCCCAGCATTTT. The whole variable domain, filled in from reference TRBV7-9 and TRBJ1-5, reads DTGVSQNPRHKITKRGQNVTFRCDPISEHNRLYWYRQTLGQGPEFLTYFQNEAQLEKSRLLSDRFSAERPKGSFSTLEIQRTEQGDSAMYLCASSPGGEDQPQHFGDGTRLSIL.

The CDR3 region has the DNA TGTGCCAGCAGCCCGCGGAACACCTTC. This sequence encodes CASSPRNTF. The rearrangement uses TRBV9 and TRBJ1-2; D remains ambiguous. Trimming shortened V by 4 bases and J by 12 bases, and 7 bases separated the two germline ends. Germline CDR1 reads SGDLS; CDR2 reads YYNGEE. This CDR3 spans 9 amino acids.

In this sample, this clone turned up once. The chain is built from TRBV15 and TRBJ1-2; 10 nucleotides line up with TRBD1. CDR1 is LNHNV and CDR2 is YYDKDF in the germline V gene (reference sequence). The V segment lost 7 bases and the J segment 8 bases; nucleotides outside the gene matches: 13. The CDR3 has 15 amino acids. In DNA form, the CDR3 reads TGTGCCACCAAGCCTAGACAGGGGGCGCCCGGCGGCTACACCTTC. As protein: CATKPRQGAPGGYTF.

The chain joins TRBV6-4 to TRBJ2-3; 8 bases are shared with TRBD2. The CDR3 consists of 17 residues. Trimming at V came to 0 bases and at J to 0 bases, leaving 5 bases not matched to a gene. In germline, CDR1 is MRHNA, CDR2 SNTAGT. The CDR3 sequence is CASSDSKRGSSTDTQYF. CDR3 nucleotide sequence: TGTGCCAGCAGTGACTCGAAGCGGGGGTCTAGCACAGATACGCAGTATTTT.

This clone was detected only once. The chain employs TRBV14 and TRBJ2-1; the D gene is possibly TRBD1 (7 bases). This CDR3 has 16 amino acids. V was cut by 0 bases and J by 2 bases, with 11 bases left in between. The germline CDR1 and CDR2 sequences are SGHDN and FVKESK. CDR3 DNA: TGTGCCAGCAGCCAAGATTGGAGGGGGCCCTACAATGAGCAGTTCTTC. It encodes CASSQDWRGPYNEQFF.

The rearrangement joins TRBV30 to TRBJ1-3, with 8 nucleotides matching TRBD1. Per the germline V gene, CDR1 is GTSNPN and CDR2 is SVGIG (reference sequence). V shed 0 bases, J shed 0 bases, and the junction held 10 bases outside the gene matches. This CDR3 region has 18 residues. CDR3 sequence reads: CAWSVRTGSHYSGNTIYF. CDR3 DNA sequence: TGTGCCTGGAGTGTACGGACAGGGTCCCATTACTCTGGAAACACCATATATTTT.

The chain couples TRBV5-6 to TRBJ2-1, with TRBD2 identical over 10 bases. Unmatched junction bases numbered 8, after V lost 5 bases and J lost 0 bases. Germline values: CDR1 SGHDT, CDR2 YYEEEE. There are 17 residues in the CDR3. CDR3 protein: CASSSLAGVSSYNEQFF. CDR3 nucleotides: TGTGCCAGCAGTTCGCTAGCGGGGGTAAGCTCCTACAATGAGCAGTTCTTC.

The CDR3 here is CASSEAWPGGTHGYTF. The CDR3 DNA reads as TGTGCCAGCAGTGAAGCGTGGCCAGGGGGTACACATGGCTACACCTTC. The V gene is TRBV6-1, the J gene TRBJ1-2, with 7 bases aligning to TRBD1. CDR1 is MNHNS, CDR2 SASEGT, per germline. The CDR3 spans 16 residues. J lost 6 bases, V lost 0 bases, and 10 bases had no gene match.

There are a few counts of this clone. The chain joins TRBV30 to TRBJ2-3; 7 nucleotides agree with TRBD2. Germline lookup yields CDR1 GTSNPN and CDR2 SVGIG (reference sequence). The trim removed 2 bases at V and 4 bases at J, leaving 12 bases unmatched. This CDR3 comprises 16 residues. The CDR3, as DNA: TGTGCCTGGAGTCACACTAGCGTTTTAATTGCAGATACGCAGTATTTT. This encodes CAWSHTSVLIADTQYF.

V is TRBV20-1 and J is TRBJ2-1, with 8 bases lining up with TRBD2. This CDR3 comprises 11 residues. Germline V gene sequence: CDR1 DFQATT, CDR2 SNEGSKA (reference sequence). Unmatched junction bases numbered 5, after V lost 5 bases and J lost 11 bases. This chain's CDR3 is CSAGAGVKQFF. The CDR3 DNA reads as TGCAGTGCTGGAGCGGGAGTTAAGCAGTTCTTC.

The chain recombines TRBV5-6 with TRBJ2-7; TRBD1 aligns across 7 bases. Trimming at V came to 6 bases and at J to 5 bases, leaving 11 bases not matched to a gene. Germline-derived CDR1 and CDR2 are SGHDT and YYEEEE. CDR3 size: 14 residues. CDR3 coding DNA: TGTGCCAGCAATAAAACAGGGGCCGGCCACGAGCAGTACTTC. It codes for CASNKTGAGHEQYF.

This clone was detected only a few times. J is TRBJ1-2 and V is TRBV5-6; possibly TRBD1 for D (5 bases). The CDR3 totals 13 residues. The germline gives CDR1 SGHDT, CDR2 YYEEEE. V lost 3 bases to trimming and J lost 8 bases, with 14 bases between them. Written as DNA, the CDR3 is TGTGCCAGCAGCTCCCCAGGGTTCGGCGGCTACACCTTC. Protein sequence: CASSSPGFGGYTF.

The DNA for the CDR3 is TGTGCCAGTAGTATAACCCGACTAGCGCATTACAATGAGCAGTTCTTC. Encoded protein: CASSITRLAHYNEQFF. This chain links TRBV19 with TRBJ2-1, with 8 nucleotides matching TRBD2. V lost 2 bases, J lost 4 bases, and 7 bases stayed unmatched. This CDR3 spans 16 amino acids. Germline values: CDR1 LNHDA, CDR2 SQIVND (reference sequence). The full variable domain, its missing parts supplied by reference TRBV19 and TRBJ2-1, is DGGITQSPKYLFRKEGQNVTLSCEQNLNHDAMYWYRQDPGQGLRLIYYSQIVNDFQKGDIAEGYSVSREKKESFPLTVTSAQKNPTAFYLCASSITRLAHYNEQFFGPGTRLTVL.

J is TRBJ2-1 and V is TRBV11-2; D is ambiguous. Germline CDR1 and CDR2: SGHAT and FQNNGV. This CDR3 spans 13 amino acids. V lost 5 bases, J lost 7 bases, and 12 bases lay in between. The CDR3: CASSHSSGNEQFF. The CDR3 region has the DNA TGTGCCAGCAGCCATAGCTCTGGGAATGAGCAGTTCTTC. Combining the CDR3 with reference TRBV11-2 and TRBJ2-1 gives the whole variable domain EAGVAQSPRYKIIEKRQSVAFWCNPISGHATLYWYQQILGQGPKLLIQFQNNGVVDDSQLPKDRFSAERLKGVDSTLKIQPAKLEDSAVYLCASSHSSGNEQFFGPGTRLTVL.

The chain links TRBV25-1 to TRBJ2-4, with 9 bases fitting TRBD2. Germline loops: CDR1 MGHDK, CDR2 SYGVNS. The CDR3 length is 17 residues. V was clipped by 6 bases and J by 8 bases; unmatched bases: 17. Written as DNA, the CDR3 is TGTGCCAGCAGAGACTCCCGCGGGAGGGCCAGACGAGACATTCAGTACTTC. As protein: CASRDSRGRARRDIQYF.